The 22 T cell receptor beta chains listed next were all sequenced from one sample in a study of cytomegalovirus exposure and HLA in healthy donors. The study ran its PCR with 60 Vbeta and 13 Jbeta primers. Sequencing was performed with immunoSEQ multiplex PCR; in TCRdb, only in-frame clones are kept and a portion is missing. The sample yields approximately 150,000 clones, about 84% seen once. The sequencing input was PBMCs. These receptors were collected from a woman under 30 in good health and CMV-seropositive.

This chain joins TRBV7-8 and TRBJ1-6; D is perhaps TRBD1 (5 bases). V was cut by 3 bases and J by 10 bases, with 10 bases left in between. Germline CDR1 reads SGHVS; CDR2 reads FQNEAQ. The CDR3 is 13 residues long. This CDR3 reads CASSLQGQSPLHF. In DNA form, the CDR3 reads TGTGCCAGCAGCTTGCAGGGCCAATCACCCCTCCACTTT.

There are a few counts of this clone. This rearrangement joins TRBV10-2 to TRBJ1-5; TRBD1 aligns across 7 bases. From germline, CDR1 is WSHSY and CDR2 SAAADI. The CDR3 runs 15 residues. The V gene end was trimmed by 4 bases and the J gene end by 3 bases; junction bases not matched to a gene: 6. In DNA form, the CDR3 reads TGCGCCAGCAGTGGTTGGCAGGGGGACAATCAGCCCCAGCATTTT. It codes for CASSGWQGDNQPQHF.

V and J are TRBV7-2 and TRBJ1-5, with D maybe TRBD1 (5 bases). Germline V gene data show CDR1 as SGHTA and CDR2 as FQGNSA. The ends were cut back, 3 bases at V and 4 bases at J, with 10 bases in the middle. The CDR3 length is 14 residues. The CDR3 DNA reads TGTGCCAGCAGCTTGGAGGGGTGGAATCAGCCCCAGCATTTT. Translating it yields CASSLEGWNQPQHF.

This clone came up a few times. V gene TRBV4-3 combines with J gene TRBJ2-3; weak D call: TRBD1 (6 bases). The V gene lost 4 bases and the J gene lost 3 bases, with 14 bases spanning the gap. CDR3 length equals 15 residues. Germline V gives CDR1 LGHNA, CDR2 YSLEER. The CDR3 region has the DNA TGCGCCAGCAGCCCTACGCGAGGGGGTACAGATACGCAGTATTTT. Translated, it gives CASSPTRGGTDTQYF.

V gene TRBV18 combines with J gene TRBJ1-3; possible D gene TRBD1, 5 bases. With 3 bases removed from V and 0 bases from J, the gap between germline ends came to 15 bases. Germline V lookup: CDR1 KGHSH, CDR2 LQKENI. CDR3 length equals 17 residues. The chain's CDR3 is CASSPLGQTVSGNTIYF. CDR3 coding DNA: TGTGCCAGCTCACCTTTGGGGCAGACCGTCTCTGGAAACACCATATATTTT. Variable domain in full (rest from reference TRBV18 and TRBJ1-3): NAGVMQNPRHLVRRRGQEARLRCSPMKGHSHVYWYRQLPEEGLKFMVYLQKENIIDESGMPKERFSAEFPKEGPSILRIQQVVRGDSAAYFCASSPLGQTVSGNTIYFGEGSWLTVV.

CDR3 in amino acids: CASSLGIEVRQPQHF. DNA of the CDR3: TGTGCCAGCAGCTTAGGAATAGAGGTTCGTCAGCCCCAGCATTTT. The V gene is TRBV7-2, the J gene TRBJ1-5; D is undetermined. Trimming left V 1 base short and J 6 bases short, with 13 bases between. There are 15 residues in the CDR3. The V gene's germline CDR1 is SGHTA and CDR2 FQGNSA.

V usage is TRBV4-3 and J usage is TRBJ1-5, with 7 bases lining up with TRBD1. J gave up 7 bases and V 1 base, and 13 bases lay outside the gene matches. The CDR3 runs 17 residues. Germline V lookup: CDR1 LGHNA, CDR2 YSLEER. The CDR3 region is CASSQGTQGVWLQPQHF. The DNA of the CDR3 is TGCGCCAGCAGCCAAGGGACGCAGGGGGTATGGTTGCAGCCCCAGCATTTT.

CDR3 coding DNA: TGTGCCAGTAGTTCTTTCGGGACAGGGGCTTATTCACCCCTCCACTTT. It encodes CASSSFGTGAYSPLHF. The rearrangement uses TRBV19 and TRBJ1-6; 10 bases fit TRBD1. The trim removed 5 bases at V and 8 bases at J, leaving 9 bases unmatched. Germline-derived CDR1 and CDR2 are LNHDA and SQIVND (reference sequence). The CDR3 length is 16 residues.

This clone was seen a handful of times. CDR3 bases: TGTGCCAGCAGTTCCGGTTCGAACACCGGGGAGCTGTTTTTT. Encoded protein: CASSSGSNTGELFF. V gene TRBV2 combines with J gene TRBJ2-2, with no clear D. The CDR3 spans 14 residues. V lost 5 bases and J 0 bases, leaving 7 bases between the germline ends. Germline V gene sequence: CDR1 SNHLY, CDR2 FYNNEI.

The V and J genes are TRBV5-6 and TRBJ1-6; D is uncertain. Germline lookup yields CDR1 SGHDT and CDR2 YYEEEE. This CDR3 has 16 amino acids. Trimming pared 0 bases from V and 4 bases from J, leaving 11 bases between. In DNA form, the CDR3 reads TGTGCCAGCAGCTTGGGGCCATCCTCATATAATTCACCCCTCCACTTT. This sequence encodes CASSLGPSSYNSPLHF. The whole variable domain, filled in from reference TRBV5-6 and TRBJ1-6, reads DAGVTQSPTHLIKTRGQQVTLRCSPKSGHDTVSWYQQALGQGPQFIFQYYEEEERQRGNFPDRFSGHQFPNYSSELNVNALLLGDSALYLCASSLGPSSYNSPLHFGNGTRLTVT.

The CDR3 region has the DNA TGTGCCTGGAGTGCCTTGACAGTGAACACTGAAGCTTTCTTT. Amino acid sequence: CAWSALTVNTEAFF. The chain carries TRBV30 and TRBJ1-1; D possibly corresponds to TRBD1 (5 bases). Germline lookup yields CDR1 GTSNPN and CDR2 SVGIG (reference sequence). Trimming took 1 base from V and 0 from J, leaving 9 bases between them. The CDR3 contains 14 residues.

Note on this clone: The junction does not match germline at one end; this may be a read error. Different DNA sequences within this sample yield the same CDR3. The V and J genes are TRBV6-1 and TRBJ1-5; 7 nucleotides align to TRBD1. The CDR3 is made up of 17 amino acids. Germline V gives CDR1 MNHNS, CDR2 SASEGT. This CDR3 reads CASSATGQWVGGVAQHF. CDR3 nucleotides: TGTGCCAGCAGTGCAACGGGACAGTGGGTTGGGGGAGTTGCCCAGCATTTC.

The V gene is TRBV11-2, the J gene TRBJ1-1; the D is unclear. CDR3 size: 14 residues. Per germline, CDR1 SGHAT and CDR2 FQNNGV. Trimming removed 5 bases from V and 1 base from J, with 11 bases in between. CDR3 region: CASSQTRQNTEAFF. Here the CDR3 DNA reads TGTGCCAGCAGCCAAACTAGACAGAACACTGAAGCTTTCTTT.

The chain links TRBV12-5 to TRBJ2-3; 7 bases are shared with TRBD1. Germline CDR1 is LGHNT and CDR2 is FRNRAP. With 1 base clipped from V and 0 bases from J, the junction kept 4 bases outside the gene matches. The CDR3 has 16 residues. The CDR3, as DNA: TGTGCTAGTGGTTTGGGGTCAGGGGGTAGCACAGATACGCAGTATTTT. Protein sequence: CASGLGSGGSTDTQYF.

The J gene is TRBJ1-6, the V gene TRBV6-5, with 8 bases matching TRBD1. The germline CDR1 and CDR2 sequences are MNHEY and SVGAGI. Germline trimming cut 6 bases from V and 6 bases from J; bases unmatched to any gene: 4. The CDR3 has 14 residues. The DNA of the CDR3 is TGTGCCAGCAGAACGGACAGGGTTAATTCACCCCTCCACTTT. Its translation: CASRTDRVNSPLHF.

V and J are TRBV7-9 and TRBJ1-1; TRBD1 is a possible D gene (6 bases). Germline V gives CDR1 SEHNR, CDR2 FQNEAQ (reference sequence). The CDR3 runs 14 residues. Deletions cut 5 bases from V and 7 bases from J, with 17 bases between. Here the CDR3 DNA reads TGTGCCAGCAGCCCAAAGACAGGAATGGGTGAAGCTTTCTTT. Protein sequence: CASSPKTGMGEAFF.

The chain is built from TRBV28 and TRBJ2-7; 8 bases agree with TRBD1. The V gene end was trimmed by 8 bases and the J gene end by 0 bases; junction bases not matched to a gene: 3. The CDR3 is 13 residues long. The germline V gene has CDR1 MDHEN and CDR2 SYDVKM. CDR3 in amino acids: CASVDRDSYEQYF. The CDR3 bases are TGTGCCAGCGTGGACAGGGACTCCTACGAGCAGTACTTC.

This clone was counted a single time. The CDR3 DNA sequence: TGTGCCAGCAGTCCGGGACTAGCGCTCGATACGCAGTATTTT. Amino acid sequence: CASSPGLALDTQYF. This chain links TRBV27 with TRBJ2-3; TRBD2 agrees at 10 bases. The CDR3 is 14 amino acids. V was clipped by 5 bases and J by 6 bases; unmatched bases: 5. Per the germline V gene, CDR1 is MNHEY and CDR2 is SMNVEV (reference sequence).

The genes are TRBV15 and TRBJ1-5, with TRBD1 matching 11 bases. The CDR3 is 20 amino acids. Trimming cost V 4 bases and J 5 bases; bases outside gene matches: 19. Germline V CDR1 and CDR2: LNHNV, YYDKDF (reference sequence). This chain's CDR3 is CATSTIFFRDRGSRDQPQHF. CDR3 nucleotides: TGTGCCACCAGCACCATCTTCTTCCGGGACAGGGGGAGTAGGGATCAGCCCCAGCATTTT.

The chain combines TRBV28 with TRBJ2-1; TRBD2 matches at 9 bases. Germline trimming cut 4 bases from V and 4 bases from J; bases unmatched to any gene: 5. This CDR3 spans 15 amino acids. Germline V gene lookup returns CDR1 MDHEN and CDR2 SYDVKM. DNA for the CDR3: TGTGCCAGCAGTTCCGGTAGCGGGAGATACAATGAGCAGTTCTTC. Residues: CASSSGSGRYNEQFF.

The chain recombines TRBV5-8 with TRBJ2-7; D unresolved. Germline values: CDR1 SGHTS, CDR2 YDEGEE. The CDR3 extends over 11 amino acids. Trimming took off 2 bases at V and 3 bases at J, with 3 bases between the two ends. The chain's CDR3 is CASSFGYEQYF. The CDR3 DNA sequence: TGTGCCAGCAGCTTCGGCTACGAGCAGTACTTC.

The rearrangement joins TRBV2 to TRBJ1-2; D gene unclear. The CDR3 has 13 amino acids. Germline assignment: CDR1 SNHLY and CDR2 FYNNEI. V was shortened by 7 bases and J by 1 base, with 10 bases between the two germline ends. The CDR3 DNA follows: TGTGCCAGCACTAAGGAGTATAACTATGGCTACACCTTC. This sequence encodes CASTKEYNYGYTF.